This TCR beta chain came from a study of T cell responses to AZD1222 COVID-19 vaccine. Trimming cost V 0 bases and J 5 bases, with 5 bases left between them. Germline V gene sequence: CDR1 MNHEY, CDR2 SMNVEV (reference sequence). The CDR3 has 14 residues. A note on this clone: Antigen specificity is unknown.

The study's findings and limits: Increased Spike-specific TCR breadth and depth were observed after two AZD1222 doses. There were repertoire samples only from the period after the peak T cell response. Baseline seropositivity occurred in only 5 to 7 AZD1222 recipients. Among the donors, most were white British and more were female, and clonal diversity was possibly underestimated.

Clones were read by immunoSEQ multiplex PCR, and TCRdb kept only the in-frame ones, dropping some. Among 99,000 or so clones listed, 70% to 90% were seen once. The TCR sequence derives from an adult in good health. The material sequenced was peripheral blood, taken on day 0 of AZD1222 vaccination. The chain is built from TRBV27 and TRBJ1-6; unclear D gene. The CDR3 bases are TGTGCCAGCAGTTTATCCGTGAATAATTCACCCCTCCACTTT. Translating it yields CASSLSVNNSPLHF.